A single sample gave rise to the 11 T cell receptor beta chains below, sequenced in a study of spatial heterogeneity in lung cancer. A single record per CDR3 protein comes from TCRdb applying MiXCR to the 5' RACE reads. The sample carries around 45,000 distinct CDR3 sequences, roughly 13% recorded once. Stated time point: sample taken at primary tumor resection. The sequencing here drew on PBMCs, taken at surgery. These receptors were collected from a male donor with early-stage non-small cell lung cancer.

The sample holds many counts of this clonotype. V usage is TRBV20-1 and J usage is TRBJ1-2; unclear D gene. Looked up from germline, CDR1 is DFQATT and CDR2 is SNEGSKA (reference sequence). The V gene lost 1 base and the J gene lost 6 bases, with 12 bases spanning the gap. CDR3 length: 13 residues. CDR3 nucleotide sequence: TGCAGTGCTAGAGCCCCCCGCCTGGATGGCTACACCTTC. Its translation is CSARAPRLDGYTF.

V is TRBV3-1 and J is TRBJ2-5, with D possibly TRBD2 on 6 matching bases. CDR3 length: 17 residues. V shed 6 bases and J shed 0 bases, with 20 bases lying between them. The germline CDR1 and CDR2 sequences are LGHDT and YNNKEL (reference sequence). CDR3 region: CASSRNAGSTYQETQYF. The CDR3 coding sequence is TGTGCCAGCAGTCGTAACGCGGGGTCGACGTACCAAGAGACCCAGTACTTC.

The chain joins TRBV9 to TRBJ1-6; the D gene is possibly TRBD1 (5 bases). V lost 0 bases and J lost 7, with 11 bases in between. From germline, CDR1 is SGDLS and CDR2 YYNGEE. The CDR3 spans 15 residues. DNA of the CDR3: TGTGCCAGCAGCGTAGCGGTAGGGGAGAATTCACCCCTCCACTTT. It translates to CASSVAVGENSPLHF.

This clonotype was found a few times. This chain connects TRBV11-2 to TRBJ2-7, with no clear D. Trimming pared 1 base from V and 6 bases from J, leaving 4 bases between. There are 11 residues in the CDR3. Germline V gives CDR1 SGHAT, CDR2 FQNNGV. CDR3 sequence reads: CASSLVIEQYF. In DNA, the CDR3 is TGTGCCAGCAGCTTAGTCATCGAGCAGTACTTC.

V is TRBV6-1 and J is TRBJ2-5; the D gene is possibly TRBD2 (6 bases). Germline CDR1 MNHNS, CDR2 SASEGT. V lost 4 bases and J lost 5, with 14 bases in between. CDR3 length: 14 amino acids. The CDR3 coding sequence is TGTGCCAGCAGTGCGACTAGTGGTTGGGAGACCCAGTACTTC. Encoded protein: CASSATSGWETQYF.

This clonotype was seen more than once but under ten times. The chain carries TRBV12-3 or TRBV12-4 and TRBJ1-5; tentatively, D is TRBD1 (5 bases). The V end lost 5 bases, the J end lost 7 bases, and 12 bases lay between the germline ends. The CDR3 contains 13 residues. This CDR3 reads CASSPYRGQPQHF. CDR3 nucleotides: TGTGCCAGCAGTCCGTACCGGGGCCAGCCCCAGCATTTT.

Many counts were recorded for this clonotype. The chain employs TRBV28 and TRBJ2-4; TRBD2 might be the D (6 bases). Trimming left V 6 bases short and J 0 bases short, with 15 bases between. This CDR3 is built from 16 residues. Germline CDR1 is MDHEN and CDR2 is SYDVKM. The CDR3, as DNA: TGTGCCAGCAGACCCATTGGGGGACTAGCCAAAAACATTCAGTACTTC. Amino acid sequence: CASRPIGGLAKNIQYF.

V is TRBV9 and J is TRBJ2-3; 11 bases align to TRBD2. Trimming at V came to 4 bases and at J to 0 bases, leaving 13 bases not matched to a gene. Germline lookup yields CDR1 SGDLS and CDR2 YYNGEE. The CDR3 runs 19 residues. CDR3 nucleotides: TGTGCCAGCAGCCCCCGTTCGACGGGACTAGCGGCAAGCACAGATACGCAGTATTTT. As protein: CASSPRSTGLAASTDTQYF.

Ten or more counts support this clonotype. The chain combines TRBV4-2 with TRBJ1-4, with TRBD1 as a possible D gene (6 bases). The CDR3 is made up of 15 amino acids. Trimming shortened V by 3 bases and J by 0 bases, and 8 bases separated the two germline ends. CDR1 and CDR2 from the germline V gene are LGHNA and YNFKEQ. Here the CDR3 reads CASSQGGSTNEKLFF. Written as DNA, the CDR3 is TGTGCCAGCAGCCAGGGGGGCTCAACTAATGAAAAACTGTTTTTT.

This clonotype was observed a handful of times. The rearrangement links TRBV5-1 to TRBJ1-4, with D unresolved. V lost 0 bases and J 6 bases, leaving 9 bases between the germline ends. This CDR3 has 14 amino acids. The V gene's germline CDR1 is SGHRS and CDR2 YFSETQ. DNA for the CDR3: TGCGCCAGCAGCTTGGGGCGGGAGGATGAAAAACTGTTTTTT. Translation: CASSLGREDEKLFF.

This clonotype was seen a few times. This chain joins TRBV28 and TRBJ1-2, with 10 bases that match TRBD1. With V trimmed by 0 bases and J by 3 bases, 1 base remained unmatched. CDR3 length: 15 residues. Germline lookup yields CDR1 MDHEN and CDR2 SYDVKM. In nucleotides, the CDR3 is TGTGCCAGCAGTTTATGGGGGACAGGGGACTATGGCTACACCTTC. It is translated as CASSLWGTGDYGYTF.